Listed here are 2 T cell receptor beta chains from one sample, sequenced in a study of human thymus T cells. TCRdb's table, derived via immunoSEQ multiplex PCR, lists solely in-frame clones and lacks some. The data contain under 70,000 clones, about 94% of them seen just once; the ten biggest clones take up approximately 6%. Sequencing was performed on blood. Every receptor here comes from a boy under three years old with a congenital heart defect but otherwise immunologically healthy.

The CDR3 here is CASSLDSGEETQYF. The CDR3 DNA follows: TGTGCCAGCAGCTTGGATAGCGGGGAAGAGACCCAGTACTTC. This chain uses TRBV7-2 with TRBJ2-5, with 8 bases fitting TRBD2. Germline V gene lookup returns CDR1 SGHTA and CDR2 FQGNSA. V lost 3 bases to trimming and J lost 3 bases; unmatched junction nucleotides: 3. This CDR3 is 14 amino acids long.

The rearrangement links TRBV2 to TRBJ1-2; the D gene is possibly TRBD1 (6 bases). Germline V gives CDR1 SNHLY, CDR2 FYNNEI. Trimming cost V 0 bases and J 5 bases, with 10 bases left between them. CDR3 length: 14 residues. CDR3 sequence reads: CASSEAAGEYGYTF. Written as DNA, the CDR3 is TGTGCCAGCAGTGAAGCGGCAGGGGAATATGGCTACACCTTC.